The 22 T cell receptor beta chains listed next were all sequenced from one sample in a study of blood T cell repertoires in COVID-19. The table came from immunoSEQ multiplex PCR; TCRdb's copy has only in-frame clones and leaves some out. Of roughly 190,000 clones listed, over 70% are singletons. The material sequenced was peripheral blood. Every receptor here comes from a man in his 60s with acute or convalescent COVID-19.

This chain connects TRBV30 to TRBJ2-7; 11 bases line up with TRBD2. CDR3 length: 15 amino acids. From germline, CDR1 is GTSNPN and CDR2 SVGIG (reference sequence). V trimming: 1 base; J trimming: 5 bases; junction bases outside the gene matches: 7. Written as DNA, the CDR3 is TGTGCCTGGAGTGCCACTAGCGGGAGTTTCAACGAGCAGTACTTC. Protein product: CAWSATSGSFNEQYF.

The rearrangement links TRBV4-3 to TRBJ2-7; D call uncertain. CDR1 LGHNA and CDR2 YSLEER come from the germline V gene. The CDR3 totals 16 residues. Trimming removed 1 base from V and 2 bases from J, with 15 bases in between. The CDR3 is CASSQGVSATAYEQYF. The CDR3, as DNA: TGCGCCAGCAGCCAAGGGGTTTCAGCGACTGCCTACGAGCAGTACTTC.

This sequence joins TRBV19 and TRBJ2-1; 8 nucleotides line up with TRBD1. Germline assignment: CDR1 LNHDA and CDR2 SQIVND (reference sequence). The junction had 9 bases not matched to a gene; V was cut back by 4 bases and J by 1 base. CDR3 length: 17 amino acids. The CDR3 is CASSKRQGAISYNEQFF. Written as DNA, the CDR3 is TGTGCCAGTAGTAAGCGGCAGGGGGCGATTTCCTACAATGAGCAGTTCTTC.

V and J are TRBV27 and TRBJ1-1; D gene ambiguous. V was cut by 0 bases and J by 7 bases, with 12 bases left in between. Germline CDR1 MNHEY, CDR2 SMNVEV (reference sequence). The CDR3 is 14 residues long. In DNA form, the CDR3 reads TGTGCCAGCAGTTTATCGGAAGTCACGGGTGAAGCTTTCTTT. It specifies CASSLSEVTGEAFF.

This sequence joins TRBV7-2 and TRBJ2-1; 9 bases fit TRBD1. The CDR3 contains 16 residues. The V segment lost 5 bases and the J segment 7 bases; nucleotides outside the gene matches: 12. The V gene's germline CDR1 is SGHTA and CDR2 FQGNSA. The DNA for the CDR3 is TGTGCCAGCAGCCCATTACCGGGACAGGGTGAGAATGAGCAGTTCTTC. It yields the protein CASSPLPGQGENEQFF.

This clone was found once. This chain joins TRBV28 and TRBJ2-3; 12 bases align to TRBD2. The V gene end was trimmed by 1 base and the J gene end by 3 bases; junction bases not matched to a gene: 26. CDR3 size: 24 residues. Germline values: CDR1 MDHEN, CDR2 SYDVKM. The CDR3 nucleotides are TGTGCCAGCAGTTTATACCCGGGCGTGAGGCTAGCGGGAGGGTCTCCTGGGGGAACAGATACGCAGTATTTT. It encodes CASSLYPGVRLAGGSPGGTDTQYF.

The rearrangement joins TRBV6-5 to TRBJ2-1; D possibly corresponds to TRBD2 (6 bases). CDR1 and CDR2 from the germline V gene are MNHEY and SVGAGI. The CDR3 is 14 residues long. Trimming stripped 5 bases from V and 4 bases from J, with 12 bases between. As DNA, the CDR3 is TGTGCCAGCAGTCTACTGGAGGGTTACAATGAGCAGTTCTTC. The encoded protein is CASSLLEGYNEQFF.

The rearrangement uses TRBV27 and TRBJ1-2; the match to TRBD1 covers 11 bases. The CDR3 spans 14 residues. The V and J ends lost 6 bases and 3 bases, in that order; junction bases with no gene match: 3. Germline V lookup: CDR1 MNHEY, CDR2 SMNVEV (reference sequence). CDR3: CASRDRGRDYGYTF. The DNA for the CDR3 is TGTGCCAGCAGGGACAGGGGGCGCGACTATGGCTACACCTTC.

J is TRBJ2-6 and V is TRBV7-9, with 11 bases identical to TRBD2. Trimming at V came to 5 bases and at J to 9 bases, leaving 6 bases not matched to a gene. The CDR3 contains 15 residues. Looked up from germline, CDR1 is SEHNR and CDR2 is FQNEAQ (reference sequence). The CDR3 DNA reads TGTGCCAGCAGCCCTAAAGGGACTAGCGGCAACGTCCTGACTTTC. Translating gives CASSPKGTSGNVLTF.

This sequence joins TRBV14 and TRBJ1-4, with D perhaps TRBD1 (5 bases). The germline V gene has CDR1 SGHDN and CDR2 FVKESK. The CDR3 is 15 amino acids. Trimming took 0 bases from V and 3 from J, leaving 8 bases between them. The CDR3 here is CASSQDRTPNEKLFF. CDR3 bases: TGTGCCAGCAGCCAAGATCGGACACCTAATGAAAAACTGTTTTTT.

CDR3 in DNA: TGTGCCAGCAGCTTCCTGAGACTAGCGGGATTAGATACGCAGTATTTT. Translating gives CASSFLRLAGLDTQYF. This chain connects TRBV7-2 to TRBJ2-3, with 11 nucleotides matching TRBD2. Germline V gene data show CDR1 as SGHTA and CDR2 as FQGNSA. Trimming cost V 3 bases and J 5 bases; bases outside gene matches: 7. The CDR3 spans 16 residues.

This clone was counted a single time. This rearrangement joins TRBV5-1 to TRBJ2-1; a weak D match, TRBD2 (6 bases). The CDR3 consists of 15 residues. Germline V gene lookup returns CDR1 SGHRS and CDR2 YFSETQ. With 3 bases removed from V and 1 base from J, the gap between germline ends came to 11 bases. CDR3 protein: CASSSTGVSYNEQFF. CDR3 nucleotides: TGCGCCAGCAGCTCTACGGGGGTATCCTACAATGAGCAGTTCTTC.

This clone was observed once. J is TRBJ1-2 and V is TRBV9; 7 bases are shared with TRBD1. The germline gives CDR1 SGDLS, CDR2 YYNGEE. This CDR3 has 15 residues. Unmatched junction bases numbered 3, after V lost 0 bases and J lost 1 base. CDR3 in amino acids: CASSVEGTVNYGYTF. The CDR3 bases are TGTGCCAGCAGCGTAGAGGGGACAGTTAACTATGGCTACACCTTC.

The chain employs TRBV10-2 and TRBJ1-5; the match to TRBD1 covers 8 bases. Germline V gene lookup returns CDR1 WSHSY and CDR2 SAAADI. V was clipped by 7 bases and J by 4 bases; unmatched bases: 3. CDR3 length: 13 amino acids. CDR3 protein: CASTDRGNQPQHF. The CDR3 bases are TGCGCCAGCACCGACAGGGGAAATCAGCCCCAGCATTTT.

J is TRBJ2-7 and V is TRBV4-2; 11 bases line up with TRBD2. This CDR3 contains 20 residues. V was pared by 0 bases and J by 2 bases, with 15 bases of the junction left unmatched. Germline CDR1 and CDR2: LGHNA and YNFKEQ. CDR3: CASSQDSTTSGDGMAYEQYF. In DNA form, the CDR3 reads TGTGCCAGCAGCCAAGATAGTACGACTAGCGGGGATGGTATGGCCTACGAGCAGTACTTC.

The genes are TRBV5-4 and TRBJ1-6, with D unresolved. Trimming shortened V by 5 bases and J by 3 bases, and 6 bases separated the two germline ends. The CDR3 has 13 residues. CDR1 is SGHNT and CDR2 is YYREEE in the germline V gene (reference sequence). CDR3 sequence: CASRVVYNSPLHF. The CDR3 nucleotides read TGTGCCAGCAGGGTAGTCTATAATTCACCCCTCCACTTT.

The CDR3 spells CASNSGRGEQYF. CDR3 DNA sequence: TGTGCCAGCAACTCAGGCCGGGGGGAGCAGTACTTC. V gene TRBV6-5 combines with J gene TRBJ2-7; the D gene is possibly TRBD2 (6 bases). Deletions cut 7 bases from V and 7 bases from J, with 14 bases between. Germline lookup yields CDR1 MNHEY and CDR2 SVGAGI. CDR3 size: 12 residues.

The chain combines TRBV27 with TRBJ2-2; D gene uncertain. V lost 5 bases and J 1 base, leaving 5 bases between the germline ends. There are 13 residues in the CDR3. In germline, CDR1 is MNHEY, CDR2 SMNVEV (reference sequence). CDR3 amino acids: CASSLRNTGELFF. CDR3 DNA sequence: TGTGCCAGCAGTCTCCGGAACACCGGGGAGCTGTTTTTT.

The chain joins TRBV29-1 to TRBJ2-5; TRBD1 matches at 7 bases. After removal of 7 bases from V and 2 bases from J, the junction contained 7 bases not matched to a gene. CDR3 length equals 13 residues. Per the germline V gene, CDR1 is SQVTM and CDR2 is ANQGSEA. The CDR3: CSATGTAQETQYF. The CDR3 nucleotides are TGCAGCGCCACCGGGACAGCTCAAGAGACCCAGTACTTC.

CDR3 in DNA: TGTGCCAGTAGGCTTGCGGTCACTACTAACTATGGCTACACCTTC. Its translation: CASRLAVTTNYGYTF. The chain joins TRBV19 to TRBJ1-2; D is uncertain. This CDR3 is 15 amino acids long. Germline V gene data show CDR1 as LNHDA and CDR2 as SQIVND (reference sequence). V lost 6 bases and J 0 bases, leaving 14 bases between the germline ends.

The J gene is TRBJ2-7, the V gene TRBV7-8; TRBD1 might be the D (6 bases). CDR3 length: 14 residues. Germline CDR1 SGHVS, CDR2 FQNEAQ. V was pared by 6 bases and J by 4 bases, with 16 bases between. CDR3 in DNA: TGTGCCAGCAGGCACTCGACAGGACCTTACGAGCAGTACTTC. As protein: CASRHSTGPYEQYF. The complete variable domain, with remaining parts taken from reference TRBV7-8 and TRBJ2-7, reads GAGVSQSPRYKVAKRGQDVALRCDPISGHVSLFWYQQALGQGPEFLTYFQNEAQLDKSGLPSDRFFAERPEGSVSTLKIQRTQQEDSAVYLCASRHSTGPYEQYFGPGTRLTVT.

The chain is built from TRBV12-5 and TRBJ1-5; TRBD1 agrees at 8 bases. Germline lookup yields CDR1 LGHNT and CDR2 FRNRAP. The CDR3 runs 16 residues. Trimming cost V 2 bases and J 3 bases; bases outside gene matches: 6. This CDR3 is CASGLPVGQDNQPQHF. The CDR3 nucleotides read TGTGCTAGTGGTTTGCCGGTGGGACAGGACAATCAGCCCCAGCATTTT.